A selection of T cell receptor beta chains follows, all from one sample in a study of blood T cell repertoires in COVID-19. Data came from immunoSEQ multiplex PCR; TCRdb stores just in-frame clones and leaves some out. The repertoire holds more than 45,000 clones, 90% seen once, with approximately 5% in the top ten. The specimen was peripheral blood. These receptor sequences come from a man aged 70-80 years with acute or convalescent COVID-19. CDR3s leave out the opening cysteine and the closing phenylalanine or tryptophan. Each record gives: J gene, clone size, V gene, CDR3 protein. Clone size, where shown, is once, few, many, or a class for clones that have expanded.

>TRBJ2-1|.|TRBV28
ASSPGQAGHEQF
>TRBJ2-1|.|TRBV9
ASSSRDSDQNEQF
>TRBJ1-1|once|TRBV5-5
ASSFSGNTEAF
>TRBJ1-2|.|TRBV5-1
ASSLLPGAYGYT
>TRBJ1-1|.|TRBV7-2
ASSLGAPNTEAF
>TRBJ1-5|.|TRBV5-6
ASSFGGDINQPQH
>TRBJ2-4|.|TRBV4-3
ASSQDRSRRGKNIQY
>TRBJ1-3|.|TRBV7-9
ASSFTGLGNTIY
>TRBJ1-2|.|TRBV5-5
ASSLDPASRSRGYT
>TRBJ2-2|.|TRBV7-9
ASSFKQEWQGAGELF
>TRBJ1-2|.|TRBV7-9
ASRPGQGVGDPYGYT
>TRBJ2-5|.|TRBV12-5
ASGLSFTETQY
>TRBJ2-7|.|TRBV5-4
ASSSQGYEQY
>TRBJ2-7|.|TRBV4-1
ASSRDRVKHEQY
>TRBJ1-6|.|TRBV7-8
ASSLGANYNSPLH
>TRBJ2-3|.|TRBV18
ASSPGYSDTQY
>TRBJ1-5|.|TRBV12-3/TRBV12-4
ASSSQPPQPQH
>TRBJ1-2|.|TRBV18
ASSPQRGGGLYGYT
>TRBJ2-6|.|TRBV19
ASSKGQGEAGANVLT
>TRBJ1-6|once|TRBV27
ASSLSQGSYNSPLH
>TRBJ2-7|.|TRBV5-5
ASSPRLSYEQY
>TRBJ1-2|once|TRBV7-9
ASSLLGSYGYT
>TRBJ2-1|.|TRBV5-6
ASSAADSLYNEQF